This is a list of T cell receptor beta chains from one sample in a study of T cell responses to AZD1222 COVID-19 vaccine. Here immunoSEQ multiplex PCR was the method, and the copy in TCRdb shows in-frame clones only, minus some. The table lists about 120,000 clones, more than 75% of them singletons. Sequences were derived from peripheral blood, sampled on day 0 of AZD1222 vaccination. All receptors derive from an adult in good health. CDR3s include the opening cysteine and the closing phenylalanine or tryptophan. D genes are given only for firm matches. Not all rows give a size; the values are once, few, many and, for expanded clones, a class.

cdr3_nt cdr3_aa clone_size j_call d_call v_call
TGTGCCAGCAGCTCCGGGGCTAGCGGGACAGATACGCAGTATTTT CASSSGASGTDTQYF NA TRBJ2-3 TRBD2 TRBV28
TGTGCCAGCAGAGGGGGTGGGGACACCATATATTTT CASRGGGDTIYF NA TRBJ1-3 NA TRBV9
TGCAGCGTGTCCGACAGAAGCCTTAACTATGGCTACACCTTC CSVSDRSLNYGYTF NA TRBJ1-2 NA TRBV29-1
TGTGCCAGCACAATAGGGGCTAGCGGGGTTGGTGAGCAGTTCTTC CASTIGASGVGEQFF NA TRBJ2-1 TRBD2 TRBV7-2
TGTGCCTGTACCCTGTCCGGGACAGGGTCGTACGAGCAGTACTTC CACTLSGTGSYEQYF NA TRBJ2-7 TRBD1 TRBV6-5
TGCGCCAGCACCCGGGACAACCAAAAGGCCGGGGAGCTGTTTTTT CASTRDNQKAGELFF NA TRBJ2-2 NA TRBV5-1
TGTGCCAGCAACACGGGAGGGGCTAATTCACCCCTCCACTTT CASNTGGANSPLHF few TRBJ1-6 NA TRBV6-5
TGTGCCAGCAGTTCGCCACTAGCGGGGGGAAGGGATGAGCAGTTCTTC CASSSPLAGGRDEQFF NA TRBJ2-1 TRBD2 TRBV28
TGCGCCAGCAGTGAGTCGAAAGGCGGCACTGAAGCTTTCTTT CASSESKGGTEAFF NA TRBJ1-1 NA TRBV10-1
TGTGCCAGCAGCTTGAGACCCTCCGGGGGGACTGAAGCTTTCTTT CASSLRPSGGTEAFF once TRBJ1-1 NA TRBV5-6
TGCGCCAGCAGTGACTTAGGACTTAGCACAGATACGCAGTATTTT CASSDLGLSTDTQYF NA TRBJ2-3 NA TRBV10-2
TGTGCCAGCAGTTTGGGGGCAGTCAAAGAGACCCAGTACTTC CASSLGAVKETQYF NA TRBJ2-5 NA TRBV7-6
TGTGCCAGCAGTCTAACAGACAGGCTGCCGCAGTATTTT CASSLTDRLPQYF NA TRBJ2-3 NA TRBV6-2/TRBV6-3
TGTGCCAGCAGCAAAGGGGCATTTACGAGGAGCCAAGAGACCCAGTACTTC CASSKGAFTRSQETQYF NA TRBJ2-5 NA TRBV21-1
TGTGCCAGCGGGACAGGTCGGGGCAATCAGCCCCAGCATTTT CASGTGRGNQPQHF NA TRBJ1-5 TRBD1 TRBV27
TGTGCCTGGAGTCCCCCGGCCTCTGGAAACACCATATATTTT CAWSPPASGNTIYF NA TRBJ1-3 NA TRBV30
TGTGCCATCAGTGGGGAACTAGCCGAGAGGGGTGAGCAGTTCTTC CAISGELAERGEQFF NA TRBJ2-1 NA TRBV10-3
TGTGCCAGCAGTTTACAGGGCGGCACCGGGGAGCTGTTTTTT CASSLQGGTGELFF once TRBJ2-2 NA TRBV27
TGCGCCAGCAGCTTCGGGGGGGCCAACGTCCTGACTTTC CASSFGGANVLTF NA TRBJ2-6 NA TRBV5-1
TGTGCCAGCTCACCACTCCCCCGATCCGGGACAGGGAACACCGGGGAGCTGTTTTTT CASSPLPRSGTGNTGELFF NA TRBJ2-2 TRBD1 TRBV18
TGTGCCATCAGAAACAGGGACCTTGGCGGGGAGCTGTTTTTT CAIRNRDLGGELFF NA TRBJ2-2 NA TRBV10-3
TGTGCCAGCAGTGACACGGGACTTCCCACAGATACGCAGTATTTT CASSDTGLPTDTQYF NA TRBJ2-3 NA TRBV2